The 11 T cell receptor beta chains below were found in one sample sequenced in a study of human T cells and chemical hapten exposure. In TCRdb, the RACE reads were re-called with MiXCR into one record per CDR3 protein. The table shows 80,000 to 100,000 distinct CDR3 sequences, with approximately 9.3% occurring only once. The sample's time point: patch test 2, 6 weeks after DPC sensitization. Described treatment: therapeutic diphenylcyclopropenone sensitization with weekly scalp DPC. The material sequenced was whole blood, taken in connection with sensitization to the hapten diphenylcyclopropenone (DPC). Receptors were obtained from a middle-aged woman with alopecia areata. Some clones in this sample may be carry-over from other donors' samples.

This clonotype appeared a few times. V gene TRBV7-8 combines with J gene TRBJ2-3, with 7 bases identical to TRBD2. The germline V gene encodes CDR1 SGHVS and CDR2 FQNEAQ. V lost 5 bases to trimming and J lost 4 bases; unmatched junction nucleotides: 12. The CDR3 totals 16 residues. CDR3 coding DNA: TGTGCCAGCAGCCGCCAAGGCGGGAGTGGTGCAGATACGCAGTATTTT. This codes for CASSRQGGSGADTQYF.

This clonotype was detected many times. The chain recombines TRBV12-3 or TRBV12-4 with TRBJ2-5; the match to TRBD1 covers 9 bases. There are 14 residues in the CDR3. V lost 2 bases, J lost 5 bases, and 3 bases stayed unmatched. The DNA of the CDR3 is TGTGCCAGCAGTTTACCCGGACAGGGGGAGACCCAGTACTTC. Encoded protein: CASSLPGQGETQYF.

V usage is TRBV7-3 and J usage is TRBJ2-3; the D is unclear. Trimming left V 4 bases short and J 2 bases short, with 10 bases between. Germline V gene data show CDR1 as SGHTA and CDR2 as FQGTGA. The length of the CDR3 is 14 residues. The CDR3 reads CASSSMAATDTQYF. The CDR3 DNA follows: TGTGCCAGCAGCTCGATGGCGGCCACAGATACGCAGTATTTT.

This clonotype was observed at least ten times. This chain connects TRBV24-1 to TRBJ2-3; 10 nucleotides agree with TRBD2. Germline V CDR1 and CDR2: KGHDR, SFDVKD. CDR3 size: 14 residues. The trim removed 11 bases at V and 2 bases at J, leaving 6 bases unmatched. The CDR3 coding sequence is TGTGCCAGAGGACTAGCGGAATCCACAGATACGCAGTATTTT. As protein: CARGLAESTDTQYF.

This clonotype came up many times. V gene TRBV11-2 combines with J gene TRBJ1-2, with D unclear. CDR3 size: 11 residues. Germline V gives CDR1 SGHAT, CDR2 FQNNGV. Trimming shortened V by 6 bases and J by 5 bases, and 7 bases separated the two germline ends. This CDR3 is CASRNGYGYTF. The CDR3 DNA follows: TGTGCCAGCAGGAACGGGTATGGCTACACCTTC.

The genes are TRBV4-3 and TRBJ2-3; tentatively, D is TRBD1 (5 bases). V was cut by 0 bases and J by 9 bases, with 16 bases left in between. CDR1 is LGHNA, CDR2 YSLEER, per germline. This CDR3 has 15 amino acids. The CDR3 bases are TGCGCCAGCAGCCAAGATGGGGCCCCCACCCGAACGCAGTATTTT. This codes for CASSQDGAPTRTQYF.

The chain has TRBV18 and TRBJ2-4; 8 nucleotides line up with TRBD1. Looked up from germline, CDR1 is KGHSH and CDR2 is LQKENI. The CDR3 has 16 amino acids. The V segment lost 4 bases and the J segment 6 bases; nucleotides outside the gene matches: 11. The CDR3 region is CASSLGQGTAGNIQYF. CDR3 sequence (DNA): TGTGCCAGCTCACTCGGACAGGGTACGGCCGGAAACATTCAGTACTTC.

This clonotype showed up many times. This sequence joins TRBV7-9 and TRBJ2-1; D is unresolved. The germline gives CDR1 SEHNR, CDR2 FQNEAQ (reference sequence). The V end lost 2 bases, the J end lost 10 bases, and 9 bases lay between the germline ends. The CDR3 runs to 12 residues. The CDR3 bases are TGTGCCAGCAGCTTACGATTAAACGAGCAGTTCTTC. Its protein product is CASSLRLNEQFF.

The chain is built from TRBV29-1 and TRBJ2-4; D unclear. Per the germline V gene, CDR1 is SQVTM and CDR2 is ANQGSEA. The V and J ends lost 4 bases and 0 bases respectively, with 13 bases between them. The CDR3 extends over 15 amino acids. The CDR3 bases are TGCAGCGTTGTGACTCTTGGGCTAGCCAAAAACATTCAGTACTTC. Its protein is CSVVTLGLAKNIQYF. The variable domain in full, with the rest retrieved from reference TRBV29-1 and TRBJ2-4, is SAVISQKPSRDICQRGTSLTIQCQVDSQVTMMFWYRQQPGQSLTLIATANQGSEATYESGFVIDKFPISRPNLTFSTLTVSNMSPEDSSIYLCSVVTLGLAKNIQYFGAGTRLSVL.

The chain recombines TRBV6-5 with TRBJ2-7, with 10 positions matching TRBD1. The CDR3 length is 15 residues. The trim removed 8 bases at V and 2 bases at J, leaving 9 bases unmatched. In germline, CDR1 is MNHEY, CDR2 SVGAGI. CDR3 sequence reads: CASRLTGTGAYEQYF. CDR3 DNA: TGTGCCAGCCGCTTAACCGGGACAGGGGCCTACGAGCAGTACTTC.

V is TRBV5-4 and J is TRBJ2-2, with 13 bases matching TRBD2. This CDR3 is built from 16 residues. Trimming at V came to 4 bases and at J to 5 bases, leaving 5 bases not matched to a gene. Germline values: CDR1 SGHNT, CDR2 YYREEE (reference sequence). The CDR3 protein is CASSHGLAGATGELFF. For the CDR3, the DNA is TGTGCCAGCAGCCACGGACTAGCGGGAGCAACCGGGGAGCTGTTTTTT.